This entry lists 21 T cell receptor beta chains sequenced from one sample in a study of shared clonotypes between healthy human individuals. Clones were sequenced by immunoSEQ multiplex PCR, and TCRdb holds only the in-frame ones, with some missing. The sample records millions of clones, roughly 93% being singletons. Material for sequencing was naive CD4+ T cells from PBMCs. Documented subset: CD45RA+ positively selected. The receptors here all came from a man in his late teens or twenties in good health. Some clones in this sample may be carry-over from other donors' samples.

This clone has a single count. The chain uses TRBV7-9 and TRBJ2-7; 7 positions match TRBD1. Germline V CDR1 and CDR2: SEHNR, FQNEAQ (reference sequence). This CDR3 has 14 residues. Unmatched junction bases numbered 4, after V lost 5 bases and J lost 0 bases. In nucleotides, the CDR3 is TGTGCCAGCAGCCCATGGACAGGCTCCTACGAGCAGTACTTC. Its translation is CASSPWTGSYEQYF. The full variable domain, completed using reference TRBV7-9 and TRBJ2-7, is DTGVSQNPRHKITKRGQNVTFRCDPISEHNRLYWYRQTLGQGPEFLTYFQNEAQLEKSRLLSDRFSAERPKGSFSTLEIQRTEQGDSAMYLCASSPWTGSYEQYFGPGTRLTVT.

The chain uses TRBV6-1 and TRBJ1-2, with a weak D call TRBD1 (6 bases). CDR1 is MNHNS and CDR2 is SASEGT in the germline V gene. This CDR3 region has 15 residues. V was trimmed by 2 bases and J by 4 bases, leaving 14 bases between them. The CDR3 loop reads CASSELRGAAYGYTF. The CDR3 DNA follows: TGTGCCAGCAGTGAATTGCGGGGGGCCGCCTATGGCTACACCTTC.

V usage is TRBV28 and J usage is TRBJ1-5; D possibly corresponds to TRBD1 (6 bases). The CDR3 runs 14 residues. The germline gives CDR1 MDHEN, CDR2 SYDVKM. Trimming removed 4 bases from V and 3 bases from J, with 10 bases in between. CDR3 sequence: CASSSGGLNQPQHF. The CDR3, as DNA: TGTGCCAGCAGTTCCGGGGGGCTCAATCAGCCCCAGCATTTT.

J is TRBJ2-5 and V is TRBV7-8; perhaps TRBD1 as D (6 bases). Germline CDR1 and CDR2: SGHVS and FQNEAQ. The V end was cut by 5 bases, the J end by 5 bases, with 12 bases between. CDR3 length: 13 residues. The CDR3 region is CASSPTGLETQYF. The CDR3, as DNA: TGTGCCAGCAGCCCTACAGGGTTGGAGACCCAGTACTTC.

V and J are TRBV19 and TRBJ2-1, with 11 bases that match TRBD2. The germline V gene has CDR1 LNHDA and CDR2 SQIVND (reference sequence). The CDR3 extends over 14 amino acids. Unmatched junction bases numbered 3, after V lost 4 bases and J lost 7 bases. The CDR3 here is CASSTGTSGNEQFF. The CDR3 DNA sequence: TGTGCCAGTAGTACCGGGACTAGCGGAAATGAGCAGTTCTTC.

This clone has a single count. The chain is built from TRBV11-3 and TRBJ2-3, with TRBD1 as a possible D gene (5 bases). The V gene's germline CDR1 is SGHNT and CDR2 YENEEA. V was clipped by 8 bases and J by 5 bases, with 14 bases between them. CDR3 size: 13 residues. This chain's CDR3 is CASSPRQGDTQYF. The CDR3 DNA follows: TGTGCCAGCTCCCCAAGGCAGGGAGATACGCAGTATTTT.

The chain combines TRBV28 with TRBJ2-2; TRBD2 agrees at 7 bases. Germline CDR1 and CDR2: MDHEN and SYDVKM. CDR3 length: 12 residues. V was pared by 6 bases and J by 7 bases, with 2 bases of the junction left unmatched. CDR3 in DNA: TGTGCCAGCAGCCGGGGGGACGGGGAGCTGTTTTTT. Amino acids: CASSRGDGELFF.

This clone was seen a single time. This chain connects TRBV7-2 to TRBJ1-3, with D hard to call. This CDR3 contains 12 residues. V lost 2 bases and J lost 5, with 4 bases in between. Germline CDR1 reads SGHTA; CDR2 reads FQGNSA. The chain's CDR3 is CASSLSRNTIYF. The DNA for the CDR3 is TGTGCCAGCAGCTTATCTCGAAACACCATATATTTT.

V is TRBV5-1 and J is TRBJ2-5; 13 bases line up with TRBD2. The V and J ends lost 5 bases and 5 bases, in that order; junction bases with no gene match: 6. The CDR3 runs 15 residues. The germline gives CDR1 SGHRS, CDR2 YFSETQ. CDR3 bases: TGCGCCAGCAGGCGGACTAGCGGGAGCAGGGAGACCCAGTACTTC. Translated: CASRRTSGSRETQYF.

A single count supports this clone. The chain couples TRBV7-3 to TRBJ1-3; TRBD1 matches at 7 bases. V trimming: 4 bases; J trimming: 2 bases; junction bases outside the gene matches: 5. Germline assignment: CDR1 SGHTA and CDR2 FQGTGA. This CDR3 region has 15 residues. The CDR3 sequence is CASSYQTGPGNTIYF. The CDR3 DNA reads TGTGCCAGCAGCTACCAGACAGGGCCTGGAAACACCATATATTTT.

The chain links TRBV10-3 to TRBJ2-1, with D perhaps matching TRBD1 (5 bases). The CDR3 consists of 16 residues. CDR1 is ENHRY, CDR2 SYGVKD, per germline. V lost 1 base and J 4 bases, leaving 14 bases between the germline ends. CDR3 residues: CAISELTTKGYNEQFF. The DNA of the CDR3 is TGTGCCATCAGTGAGTTGACCACAAAGGGGTACAATGAGCAGTTCTTC.

This rearrangement joins TRBV11-2 to TRBJ2-7; TRBD2 agrees at 7 bases. CDR1 and CDR2 (germline): SGHAT, FQNNGV. With V trimmed by 3 bases and J by 2 bases, 4 bases remained unmatched. The CDR3 is made up of 14 amino acids. In DNA, the CDR3 is TGTGCCAGCAGCTTGGGGAGCGGGACCTACGAGCAGTACTTC. Encoded protein: CASSLGSGTYEQYF.

The chain joins TRBV6-1 to TRBJ2-3; D is possibly TRBD1 or TRBD2 (5 bases each). In germline, CDR1 is MNHNS, CDR2 SASEGT. Trimming stripped 2 bases from V and 6 bases from J, with 18 bases between. The CDR3 covers 16 residues. The CDR3 here is CASSEYEQGVWDTQYF. DNA for the CDR3: TGTGCCAGCAGTGAATATGAGCAGGGAGTCTGGGATACGCAGTATTTT.

The chain uses TRBV30 and TRBJ2-7; D may be TRBD1 (7 bases). Germline V gene data show CDR1 as GTSNPN and CDR2 as SVGIG (reference sequence). V was shortened by 6 bases and J by 2 bases, with 17 bases between the two germline ends. This CDR3 has 14 residues. For the CDR3, the DNA is TGTGCCTGTGAATGGGGGGACAGAGCCTACGAGCAGTACTTC. Translation: CACEWGDRAYEQYF.

The V call is TRBV7-9, the J call TRBJ1-1; D remains unclear. Germline lookup yields CDR1 SEHNR and CDR2 FQNEAQ (reference sequence). V was shortened by 0 bases and J by 8 bases, with 13 bases between the two germline ends. The CDR3 extends over 14 amino acids. As DNA, the CDR3 is TGTGCCAGCAGCTTAGCGCAGAGGCGCCAGGAAGCTTTCTTT. Residues: CASSLAQRRQEAFF.

The chain uses TRBV19 and TRBJ2-5; 7 positions agree with TRBD1. Germline V lookup: CDR1 LNHDA, CDR2 SQIVND (reference sequence). Trimming removed 1 base from V and 1 base from J; junction bases left unmatched: 9. The CDR3 contains 17 residues. The CDR3 reads CASSIGFRTGLQETQYF. The CDR3 region has the DNA TGTGCCAGTAGTATAGGTTTCCGGACAGGACTCCAAGAGACCCAGTACTTC. Full variable domain (rest looked up from reference TRBV19 and TRBJ2-5): DGGITQSPKYLFRKEGQNVTLSCEQNLNHDAMYWYRQDPGQGLRLIYYSQIVNDFQKGDIAEGYSVSREKKESFPLTVTSAQKNPTAFYLCASSIGFRTGLQETQYFGPGTRLLVL.

The gene calls are TRBV30 and TRBJ2-6, with 7 bases fitting TRBD1. CDR1 and CDR2 from the germline V gene are GTSNPN and SVGIG (reference sequence). With V trimmed by 8 bases and J by 0 bases, 13 bases remained unmatched. This CDR3 has 17 amino acids. The CDR3 nucleotides read TGTGCCCGTTATGCCGGGACAGCGATCTCTGGGGCCAACGTCCTGACTTTC. It translates to CARYAGTAISGANVLTF.

The rearrangement joins TRBV27 to TRBJ1-2; unclear D gene. V lost 5 bases to trimming and J lost 1 base, with 14 bases between them. The CDR3 is made up of 15 amino acids. Germline lookup yields CDR1 MNHEY and CDR2 SMNVEV (reference sequence). CDR3 residues: CASSRYPTLNYGYTF. In nucleotides, the CDR3 is TGTGCCAGCAGTCGATACCCGACCCTTAACTATGGCTACACCTTC.

The chain combines TRBV28 with TRBJ2-2; D gene ambiguous. This CDR3 spans 14 amino acids. V gave up 6 bases and J gave up 5 bases, with 13 bases separating them. CDR1 MDHEN and CDR2 SYDVKM come from the germline V gene. The CDR3: CASSPRGATGELFF. The CDR3 DNA sequence: TGTGCCAGCAGCCCACGAGGCGCTACCGGGGAGCTGTTTTTT.

The chain links TRBV9 to TRBJ1-4, with TRBD1 matching 8 bases. The germline V gene has CDR1 SGDLS and CDR2 YYNGEE. This CDR3 comprises 16 residues. V gave up 4 bases and J gave up 8 bases; unmatched junction bases: 13. CDR3: CASSPLVSRGQEKLFF. In nucleotides, the CDR3 is TGTGCCAGCAGCCCCCTGGTAAGCAGGGGGCAAGAAAAACTGTTTTTT.

This chain joins TRBV2 and TRBJ2-2; D is perhaps TRBD1 (6 bases). Looked up from germline, CDR1 is SNHLY and CDR2 is FYNNEI. The length of the CDR3 is 15 residues. Trimming removed 10 bases at V and 5 bases at J, with 20 bases between. The CDR3 region is CATADDRWSTGELFF. DNA of the CDR3: TGTGCCACCGCAGATGACAGGTGGAGTACCGGGGAGCTGTTTTTT. The complete variable domain, with remaining parts taken from reference TRBV2 and TRBJ2-2, reads EPEVTQTPSHQVTQMGQEVILRCVPISNHLYFYWYRQILGQKVEFLVSFYNNEISEKSEIFDDQFSVERPDGSNFTLKIRSTKLEDSAMYFCATADDRWSTGELFFGEGSRLTVL.